Listed below are T cell receptor beta chains from one sample, sequenced in a study of blood T cell repertoires in COVID-19. Sequenced by immunoSEQ multiplex PCR; TCRdb stores in-frame clones only, minus some. In the table there are about 260,000 clones, around 87% of which are singletons. The sample taken for sequencing was peripheral blood. Receptors originate from a woman aged 45-60 years with acute or convalescent COVID-19. Both conserved end residues are part of each CDR3. Each record gives: J gene, D gene, V gene, CDR3 protein. The D gene is left open where the match is weak.

>TRBJ1-6|TRBD1|TRBV19
CASRDRGRSYNSPLHF
>TRBJ1-2|TRBD1|TRBV18
CASSPDRPYGYTF
>TRBJ1-2|TRBD1|TRBV5-1
CASSSADRARGYTF
>TRBJ1-3|.|TRBV5-1
CASSLGGRSSGNTIYF
>TRBJ2-7|.|TRBV7-9
CASSLSDKSYEQYF
>TRBJ2-1|.|TRBV18
CASSPSGLPLGNEQFF
>TRBJ2-1|TRBD1|TRBV4-1
CASSQRTGRDRGMNEQFF
>TRBJ2-7|.|TRBV5-1
CASSLPRTGTEEQYF
>TRBJ2-7|TRBD1|TRBV29-1
CSVWTGGRDEQYF
>TRBJ2-7|.|TRBV14
CASSPRMGGGSYEQYF
>TRBJ2-2|TRBD1|TRBV28
CASSSWAGQGAGELFF
>TRBJ2-1|TRBD2|TRBV9
CASSRIRSGAPYNEQFF
>TRBJ2-1|.|TRBV5-4
CAIVPDDTLYGEAAYNEQFF
>TRBJ2-2|TRBD2|TRBV28
CASSLSGRAGELFF
>TRBJ2-7|.|TRBV20-1
CSAEGLYEQYF
>TRBJ2-7|TRBD1|TRBV12-3/TRBV12-4
CASSSQGRHEQYF
>TRBJ1-2|TRBD1|TRBV29-1
CSVEDWDRGSAGYTF
>TRBJ1-5|.|TRBV4-2
CASSQDVYGYNQPQHF
>TRBJ1-5|.|TRBV6-5
CASIFRGGANQPQHF
>TRBJ2-4|.|TRBV7-2
CASSFKQKNIQYF
>TRBJ2-7|.|TRBV27
CASSPGITYEQYF
>TRBJ1-4|TRBD1|TRBV6-6
CASNLNRGHNEKLFF
>TRBJ2-7|.|TRBV11-2
CASSAHRAGEQYF
>TRBJ2-7|.|TRBV15
CATSTLRQGPPYEQYF
>TRBJ2-5|.|TRBV18
CASSPHSQETQYF
>TRBJ2-7|TRBD2|TRBV28
CASNLSGRREQYF
>TRBJ1-1|.|TRBV28
CASTGFPGWTEAFF
>TRBJ2-1|TRBD1|TRBV5-1
CASKTGDRGEQFF
>TRBJ2-2|TRBD2|TRBV4-3
CASSQAIGLAGSTGELFF
>TRBJ1-4|TRBD1|TRBV19
CASRQGARLANEKLFF
>TRBJ1-1|TRBD1|TRBV19
CASSWKGTGTEAFF
>TRBJ2-7|.|TRBV5-1
CASSLVPRGDYEQYF
>TRBJ2-7|TRBD2|TRBV7-7
CASSPTLLAGGREQYF
>TRBJ2-2|.|TRBV19
CASNKGANTGELFF
>TRBJ1-1|.|TRBV20-1
CSASEQRARGSAFF
>TRBJ1-5|.|TRBV9
CASSVAPSRRGSNNQPQHF
>TRBJ2-1|TRBD2|TRBV7-2
CASSLGVGRGYNEQFF
>TRBJ1-1|.|TRBV6-5
CASRGGVNTEAFF
>TRBJ1-5|.|TRBV28
CASHRRTASNQPQHF
>TRBJ2-3|TRBD2|TRBV29-1
CSVPREGRADTQYF
>TRBJ1-3|.|TRBV5-1
CASSLTGGGNTIYF
>TRBJ1-6|TRBD1|TRBV5-4
CASSSSGTGNNSPLHF
>TRBJ2-6|TRBD1|TRBV7-2
CASSFAGGAGANVLTF
>TRBJ1-2|TRBD1|TRBV2
CASSEGQGAYGYTF
>TRBJ1-6|TRBD1|TRBV5-6
CASSSARTGKNSPLHF
>TRBJ2-7|TRBD2|TRBV28
CASSPGLAGFDEQYF
>TRBJ2-2|.|TRBV24-1
CATSDGTTGAGELFF
>TRBJ1-6|.|TRBV13
CASSPSLSGQNSPLHF